This entry describes one T cell receptor (beta chain). In the source study's methods: Quantification of nucleated cells was approximated via reference gene primer amplification. Clones were read by immunoSEQ multiplex PCR, and TCRdb kept only the in-frame ones, dropping some. V and J calls and clone size are given by that table; D and trimming were obtained from the DNA. The profile covers fewer than 250,000 clones, with around four fifths appearing a single time and around 1% taken by the ten largest. Looked up from germline, CDR1 is SGHNT and CDR2 is YENEEA. Unmatched junction bases numbered 8, after V lost 5 bases and J lost 5 bases. The CDR3 loop spans 15 amino acids. The source of the sample is a study of blood T cell repertoires in COVID-19. Background on the study: Whether acute or convalescent, the COVID-19 samples came from the United States, Italy and Spain.

V is TRBV11-3 and J is TRBJ2-5; 10 positions agree with TRBD1. The source material was peripheral blood. The sequence was obtained from a man in his fifties or sixties with COVID-19, enrolled during active disease. The CDR3 region is CASSLGGTGVETQYF. In DNA, the CDR3 is TGTGCCAGCAGCCTAGGTGGGACAGGGGTGGAGACCCAGTACTTC.